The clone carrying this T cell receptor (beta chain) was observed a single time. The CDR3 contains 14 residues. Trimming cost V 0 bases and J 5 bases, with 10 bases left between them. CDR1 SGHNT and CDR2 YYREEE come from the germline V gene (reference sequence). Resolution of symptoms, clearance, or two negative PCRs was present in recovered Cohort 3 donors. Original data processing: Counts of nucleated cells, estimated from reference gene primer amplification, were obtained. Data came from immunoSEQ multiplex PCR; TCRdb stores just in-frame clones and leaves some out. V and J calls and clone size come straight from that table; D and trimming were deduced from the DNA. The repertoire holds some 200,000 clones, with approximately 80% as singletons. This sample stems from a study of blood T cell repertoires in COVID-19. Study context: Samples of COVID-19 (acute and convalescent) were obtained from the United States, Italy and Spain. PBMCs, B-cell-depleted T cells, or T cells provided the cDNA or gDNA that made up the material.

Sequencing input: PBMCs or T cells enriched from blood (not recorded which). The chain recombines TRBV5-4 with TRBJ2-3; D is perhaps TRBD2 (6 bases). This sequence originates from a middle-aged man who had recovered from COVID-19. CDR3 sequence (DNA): TGTGCCAGCAGCTTGGCGGGAGCACAAGATACGCAGTATTTT. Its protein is CASSLAGAQDTQYF.